The entry below gives a single T cell receptor (beta chain) sequence along with its context. No antigen is known for it. The sample belongs to a study of graft-versus-host responses after intestinal transplantation. About the study: Multivisceral, liver-intestinal, or isolated intestinal grafts went to recipients. Anti-thymocyte globulin induction was given to all recipients, followed by tacrolimus and steroids for two to four years.

Only in-frame clones appear in the TCRdb table, and some are missing; sequencing was by immunoSEQ multiplex PCR. Among more than 8,000 clones listed, roughly 90% were seen once. Study-wide results and caveats: Circulating GvH clone levels at their peak were associated with HvG declines (early post-transplant). Recipient marrow showed GvH clones, some seen first in ileum or blood.

The CDR3 is 16 residues long. Unmatched junction bases numbered 10, after V lost 6 bases and J lost 6 bases. Germline V lookup: CDR1 SEHNR, CDR2 FQNEAQ (reference sequence). The source was PBMCs, collected just over 30 days after intestinal transplant. This clonotype was sampled from a human patient who received an intestinal transplant, so some T cells may come from the graft donor. The V and J genes are TRBV7-9 and TRBJ1-6; 8 bases agree with TRBD1. DNA of the CDR3: TGTGCCAGCAGTTCGGGACAGGTCGGTGGTAATTCACCCCTCCACTTT. Encoded protein: CASSSGQVGGNSPLHF.